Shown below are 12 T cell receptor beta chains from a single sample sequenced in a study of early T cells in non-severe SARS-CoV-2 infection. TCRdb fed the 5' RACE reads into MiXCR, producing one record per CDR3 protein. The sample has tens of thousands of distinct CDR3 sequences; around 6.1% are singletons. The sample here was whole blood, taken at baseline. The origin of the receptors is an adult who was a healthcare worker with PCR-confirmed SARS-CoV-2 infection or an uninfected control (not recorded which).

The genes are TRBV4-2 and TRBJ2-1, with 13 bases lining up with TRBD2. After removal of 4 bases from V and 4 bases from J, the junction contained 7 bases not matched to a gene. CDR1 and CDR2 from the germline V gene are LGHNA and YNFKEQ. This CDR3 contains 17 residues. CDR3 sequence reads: CASSPRTSGSLYNEQFF. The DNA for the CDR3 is TGTGCCAGCAGCCCCCGGACTAGCGGGAGCTTATACAATGAGCAGTTCTTC.

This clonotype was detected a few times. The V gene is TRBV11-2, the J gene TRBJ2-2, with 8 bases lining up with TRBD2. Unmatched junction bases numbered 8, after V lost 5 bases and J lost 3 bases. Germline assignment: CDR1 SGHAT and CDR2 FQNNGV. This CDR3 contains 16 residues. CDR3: CASSINSGEYTGELFF. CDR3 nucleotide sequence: TGTGCCAGCAGCATTAATAGCGGGGAGTACACCGGGGAGCTGTTTTTT.

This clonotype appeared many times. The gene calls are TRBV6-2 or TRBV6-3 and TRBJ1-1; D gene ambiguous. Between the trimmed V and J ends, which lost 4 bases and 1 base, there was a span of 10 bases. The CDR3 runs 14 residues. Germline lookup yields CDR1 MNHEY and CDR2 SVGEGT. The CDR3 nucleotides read TGTGCCAGCAGTTCCTCTCTTAGGAACACTGAAGCTTTCTTT. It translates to CASSSSLRNTEAFF.

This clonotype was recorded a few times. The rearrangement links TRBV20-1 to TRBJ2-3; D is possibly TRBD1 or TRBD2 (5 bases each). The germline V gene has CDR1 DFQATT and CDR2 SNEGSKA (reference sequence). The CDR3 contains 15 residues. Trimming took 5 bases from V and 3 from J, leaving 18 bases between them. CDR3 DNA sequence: TGCAGTGCTTACGATACGAGGGCAGGGACAGATACGCAGTATTTT. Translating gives CSAYDTRAGTDTQYF.

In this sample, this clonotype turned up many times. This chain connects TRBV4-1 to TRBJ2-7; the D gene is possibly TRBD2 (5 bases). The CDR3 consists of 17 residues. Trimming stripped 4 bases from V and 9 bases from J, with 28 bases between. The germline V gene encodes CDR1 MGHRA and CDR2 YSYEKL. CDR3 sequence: CASSRGLRSPNEDGQYF. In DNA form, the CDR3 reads TGCGCCAGCAGCCGAGGGTTACGTAGTCCGAATGAGGACGGGCAGTACTTC.

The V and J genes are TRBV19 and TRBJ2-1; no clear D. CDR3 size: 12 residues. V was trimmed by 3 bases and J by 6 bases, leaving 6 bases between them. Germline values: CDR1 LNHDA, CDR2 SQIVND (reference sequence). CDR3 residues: CASSIKINEQFF. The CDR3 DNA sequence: TGTGCCAGTAGTATCAAGATCAATGAGCAGTTCTTC.

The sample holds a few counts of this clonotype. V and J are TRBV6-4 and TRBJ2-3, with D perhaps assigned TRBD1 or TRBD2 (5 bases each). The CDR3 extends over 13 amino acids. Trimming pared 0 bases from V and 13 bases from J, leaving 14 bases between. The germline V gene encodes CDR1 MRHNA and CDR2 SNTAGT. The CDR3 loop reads CASSDSGERTKYF. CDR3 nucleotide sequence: TGTGCCAGCAGTGACTCGGGGGAGCGGACGAAGTATTTT.

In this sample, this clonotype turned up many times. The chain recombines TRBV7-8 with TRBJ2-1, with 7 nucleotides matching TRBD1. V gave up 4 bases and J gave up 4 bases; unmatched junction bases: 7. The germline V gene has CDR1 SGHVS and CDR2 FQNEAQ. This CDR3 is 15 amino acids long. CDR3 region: CASSSTGVLYNEQFF. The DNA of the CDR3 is TGTGCCAGCAGCTCCACAGGGGTTCTATACAATGAGCAGTTCTTC. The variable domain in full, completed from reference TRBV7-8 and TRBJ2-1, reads GAGVSQSPRYKVAKRGQDVALRCDPISGHVSLFWYQQALGQGPEFLTYFQNEAQLDKSGLPSDRFFAERPEGSVSTLKIQRTQQEDSAVYLCASSSTGVLYNEQFFGPGTRLTVL.

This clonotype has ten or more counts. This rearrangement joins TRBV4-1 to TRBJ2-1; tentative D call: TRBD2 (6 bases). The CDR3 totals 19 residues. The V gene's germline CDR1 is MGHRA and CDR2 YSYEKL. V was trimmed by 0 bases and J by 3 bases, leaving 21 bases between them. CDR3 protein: CASSQDEEGEGRYYNEQFF. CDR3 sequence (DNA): TGCGCCAGCAGCCAAGATGAGGAGGGAGAAGGGAGGTACTACAATGAGCAGTTCTTC.

The CDR3 spells CASSQIRAPGPYEQYF. The DNA of the CDR3 is TGCGCCAGCAGCCAAATACGCGCCCCGGGCCCCTACGAGCAGTACTTC. The chain links TRBV4-3 to TRBJ2-7, with no clear D. The CDR3 totals 16 residues. V lost 2 bases and J 2 bases, leaving 16 bases between the germline ends. CDR1 is LGHNA, CDR2 YSLEER, per germline.

CDR3 amino acids: CASSLYGLAGGKETQYF. The CDR3 DNA sequence: TGTGCCAGCAGTTTATATGGACTAGCGGGGGGTAAGGAGACCCAGTACTTC. V and J are TRBV27 and TRBJ2-5; TRBD2 matches at 14 bases. This CDR3 is 17 amino acids long. Trimming removed 1 base from V and 5 bases from J; junction bases left unmatched: 6. Germline CDR1 MNHEY, CDR2 SMNVEV (reference sequence).

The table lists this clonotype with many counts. Here the CDR3 DNA reads TGTGCCAGCAAAGAAGAGGGTACCTACAATGAGCAGTTCTTC. It yields the protein CASKEEGTYNEQFF. The gene calls are TRBV27 and TRBJ2-1; D may be TRBD2 (5 bases). Trimming took 7 bases from V and 2 from J, leaving 12 bases between them. This CDR3 comprises 14 residues. Germline V lookup: CDR1 MNHEY, CDR2 SMNVEV (reference sequence).